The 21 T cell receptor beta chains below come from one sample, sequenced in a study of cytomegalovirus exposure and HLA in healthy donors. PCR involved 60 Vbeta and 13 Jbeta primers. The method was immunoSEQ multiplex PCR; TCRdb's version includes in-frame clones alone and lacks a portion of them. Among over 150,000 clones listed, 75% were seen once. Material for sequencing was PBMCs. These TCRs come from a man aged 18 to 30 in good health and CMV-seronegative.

This chain's CDR3 is CASSQATGGDSPLHF. Written as DNA, the CDR3 is TGCGCCAGCAGCCAAGCTACAGGGGGGGATTCACCCCTCCACTTT. The J gene is TRBJ1-6, the V gene TRBV4-3; 8 bases match TRBD1. The CDR3 length is 15 residues. CDR1 and CDR2 from the germline V gene are LGHNA and YSLEER. J was trimmed by 8 bases and V by 1 base; bases with no gene match: 4.

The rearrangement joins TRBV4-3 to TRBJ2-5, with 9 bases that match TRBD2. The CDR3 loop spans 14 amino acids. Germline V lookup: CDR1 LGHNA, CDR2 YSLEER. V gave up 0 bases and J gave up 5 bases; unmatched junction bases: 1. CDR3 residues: CASSQEREGETQYF. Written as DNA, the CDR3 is TGCGCCAGCAGCCAAGAGCGGGAGGGGGAGACCCAGTACTTC.

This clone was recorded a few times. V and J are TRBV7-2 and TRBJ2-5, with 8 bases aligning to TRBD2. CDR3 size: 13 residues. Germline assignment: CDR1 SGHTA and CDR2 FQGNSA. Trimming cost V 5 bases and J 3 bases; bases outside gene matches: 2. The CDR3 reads CASSLGGEETQYF. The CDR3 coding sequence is TGTGCCAGCAGCCTCGGGGGGGAAGAGACCCAGTACTTC.

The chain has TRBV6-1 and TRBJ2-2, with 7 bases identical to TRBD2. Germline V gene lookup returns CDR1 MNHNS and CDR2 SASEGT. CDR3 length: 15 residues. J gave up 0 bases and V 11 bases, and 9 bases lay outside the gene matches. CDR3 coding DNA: TGTGCCCGCCTCGGCGCGGGAGCGAACACCGGGGAGCTGTTTTTT. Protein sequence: CARLGAGANTGELFF.

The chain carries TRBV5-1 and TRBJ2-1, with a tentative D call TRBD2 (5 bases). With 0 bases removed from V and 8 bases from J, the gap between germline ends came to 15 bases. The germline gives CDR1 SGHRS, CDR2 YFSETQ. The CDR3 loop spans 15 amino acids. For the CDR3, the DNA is TGCGCCAGCAGCTTGGCACTCCCGAGGGTCGATGAGCAGTTCTTC. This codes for CASSLALPRVDEQFF.

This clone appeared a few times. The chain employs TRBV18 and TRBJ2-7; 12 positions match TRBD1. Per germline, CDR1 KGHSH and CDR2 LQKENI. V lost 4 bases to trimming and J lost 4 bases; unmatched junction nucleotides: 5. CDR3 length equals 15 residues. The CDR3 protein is CASSLGTGGGYEQYF. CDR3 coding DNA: TGTGCCAGCTCACTCGGGACAGGGGGCGGTTACGAGCAGTACTTC. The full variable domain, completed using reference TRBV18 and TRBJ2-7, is NAGVMQNPRHLVRRRGQEARLRCSPMKGHSHVYWYRQLPEEGLKFMVYLQKENIIDESGMPKERFSAEFPKEGPSILRIQQVVRGDSAAYFCASSLGTGGGYEQYFGPGTRLTVT.

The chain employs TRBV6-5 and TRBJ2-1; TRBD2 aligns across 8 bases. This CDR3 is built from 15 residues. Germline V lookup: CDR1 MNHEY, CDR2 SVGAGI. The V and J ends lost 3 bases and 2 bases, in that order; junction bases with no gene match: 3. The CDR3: CASSYGGRPYNEQFF. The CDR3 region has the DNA TGTGCCAGCAGTTATGGCGGGAGGCCCTACAATGAGCAGTTCTTC.

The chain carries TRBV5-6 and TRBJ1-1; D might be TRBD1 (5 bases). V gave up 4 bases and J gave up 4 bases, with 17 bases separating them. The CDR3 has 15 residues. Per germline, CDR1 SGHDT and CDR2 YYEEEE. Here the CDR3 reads CASSGTDTGGTEAFF. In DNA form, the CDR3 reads TGTGCCAGCAGCGGAACGGACACGGGCGGCACTGAAGCTTTCTTT.

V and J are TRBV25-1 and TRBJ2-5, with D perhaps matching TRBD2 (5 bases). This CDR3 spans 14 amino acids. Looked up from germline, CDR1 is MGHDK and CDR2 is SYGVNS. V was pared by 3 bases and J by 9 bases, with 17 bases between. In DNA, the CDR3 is TGTGCCAGCAGTGACCTCCCCCCTCAGGAGGCCCAGTACTTC. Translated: CASSDLPPQEAQYF.

The DNA for the CDR3 is TGCGCCAGCAGCCTGCGGGGCGGGAGTTGGGAAAAACTGTTTTTT. Translation: CASSLRGGSWEKLFF. The chain links TRBV4-3 to TRBJ1-4; D perhaps matches TRBD1 (5 bases). The CDR3 is made up of 15 amino acids. CDR1 is LGHNA and CDR2 is YSLEER in the germline V gene. V was trimmed by 4 bases and J by 8 bases, leaving 17 bases between them.

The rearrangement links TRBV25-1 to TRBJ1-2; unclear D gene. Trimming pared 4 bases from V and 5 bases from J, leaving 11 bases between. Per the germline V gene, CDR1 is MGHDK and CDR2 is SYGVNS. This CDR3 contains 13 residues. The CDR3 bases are TGTGCCAGCAGTGGTTATCCCTCGTATGGCTACACCTTC. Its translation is CASSGYPSYGYTF.

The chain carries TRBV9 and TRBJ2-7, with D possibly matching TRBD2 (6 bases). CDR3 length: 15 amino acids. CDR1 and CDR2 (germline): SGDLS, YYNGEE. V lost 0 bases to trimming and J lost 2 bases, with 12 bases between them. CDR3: CASSVDSRGTYEQYF. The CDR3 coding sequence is TGTGCCAGCAGCGTAGACTCGCGGGGAACCTACGAGCAGTACTTC.

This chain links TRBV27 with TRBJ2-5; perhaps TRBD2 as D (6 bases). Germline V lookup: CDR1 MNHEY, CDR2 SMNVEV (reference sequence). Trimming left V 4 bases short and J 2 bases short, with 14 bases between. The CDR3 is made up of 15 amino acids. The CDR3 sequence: CASSSWAGRQETQYF. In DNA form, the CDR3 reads TGTGCCAGCAGTTCTTGGGCAGGGAGGCAAGAGACCCAGTACTTC.

CDR3 sequence (DNA): TGTGCCAGCAGCGGTAGCGGGAGTCGTACAGATACGCAGTATTTT. Translation gives CASSGSGSRTDTQYF. V gene TRBV28 combines with J gene TRBJ2-3; 9 bases map to TRBD2. Trimming took 6 bases from V and 3 from J; bases not matched to a gene: 7. Looked up from germline, CDR1 is MDHEN and CDR2 is SYDVKM. The CDR3 spans 15 residues. Full variable domain (missing parts from reference TRBV28 and TRBJ2-3): DVKVTQSSRYLVKRTGEKVFLECVQDMDHENMFWYRQDPGLGLRLIYFSYDVKMKEKGDIPEGYSVSREKKERFSLILESASTNQTSMYLCASSGSGSRTDTQYFGPGTRLTVL.

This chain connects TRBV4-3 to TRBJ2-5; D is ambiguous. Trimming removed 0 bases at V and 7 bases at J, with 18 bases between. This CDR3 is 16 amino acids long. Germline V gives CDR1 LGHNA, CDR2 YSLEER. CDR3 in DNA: TGCGCCAGCAGCCAAGACCGACACCCAACCACGGTGACCCAGTACTTC. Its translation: CASSQDRHPTTVTQYF.

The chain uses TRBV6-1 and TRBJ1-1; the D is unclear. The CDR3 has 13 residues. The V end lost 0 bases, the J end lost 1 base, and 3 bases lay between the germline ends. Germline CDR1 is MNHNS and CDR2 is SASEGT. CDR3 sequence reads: CASSEAWNTEAFF. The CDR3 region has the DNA TGTGCCAGCAGTGAAGCCTGGAACACTGAAGCTTTCTTT.

CDR3 amino acids: CASSRAEGYTF. CDR3 bases: TGCGCCAGCAGTCGCGCTGAAGGCTACACCTTC. The V gene is TRBV23-1, the J gene TRBJ1-2; D is unresolved. TRBV23-1 is noted as an ORF with a role that remains uncertain. CDR3 length equals 11 residues. Trimming left V 4 bases short and J 8 bases short, with 8 bases between.

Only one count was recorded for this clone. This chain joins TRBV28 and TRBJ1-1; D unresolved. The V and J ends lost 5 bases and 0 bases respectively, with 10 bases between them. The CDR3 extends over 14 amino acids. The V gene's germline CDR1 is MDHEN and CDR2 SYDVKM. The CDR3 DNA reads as TGTGCCAGCAGTCCCTCGGGGTTGAACACTGAAGCTTTCTTT. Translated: CASSPSGLNTEAFF. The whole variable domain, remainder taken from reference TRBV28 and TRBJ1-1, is DVKVTQSSRYLVKRTGEKVFLECVQDMDHENMFWYRQDPGLGLRLIYFSYDVKMKEKGDIPEGYSVSREKKERFSLILESASTNQTSMYLCASSPSGLNTEAFFGQGTRLTVV.

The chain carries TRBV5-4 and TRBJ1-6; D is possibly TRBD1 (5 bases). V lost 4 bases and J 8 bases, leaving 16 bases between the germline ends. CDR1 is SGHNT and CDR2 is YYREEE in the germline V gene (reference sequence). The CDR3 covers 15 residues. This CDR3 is CASSRTTVQDSPLHF. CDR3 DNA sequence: TGTGCCAGCAGCCGCACGACAGTGCAGGATTCACCCCTCCACTTT.

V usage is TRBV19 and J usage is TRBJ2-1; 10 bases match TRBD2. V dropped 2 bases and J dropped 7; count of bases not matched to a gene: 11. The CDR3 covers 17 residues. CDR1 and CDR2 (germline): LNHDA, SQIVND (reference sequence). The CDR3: CASSIHPLAGVWNEQFF. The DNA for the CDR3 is TGTGCCAGTAGTATACATCCCCTAGCGGGAGTGTGGAATGAGCAGTTCTTC.

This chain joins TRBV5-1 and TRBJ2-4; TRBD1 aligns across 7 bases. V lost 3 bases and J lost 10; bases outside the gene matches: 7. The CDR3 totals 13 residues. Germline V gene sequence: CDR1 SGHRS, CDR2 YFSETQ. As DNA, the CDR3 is TGCGCCAGCAGCTATGAGGGGGCCAGGATTCAGTACTTC. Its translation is CASSYEGARIQYF.